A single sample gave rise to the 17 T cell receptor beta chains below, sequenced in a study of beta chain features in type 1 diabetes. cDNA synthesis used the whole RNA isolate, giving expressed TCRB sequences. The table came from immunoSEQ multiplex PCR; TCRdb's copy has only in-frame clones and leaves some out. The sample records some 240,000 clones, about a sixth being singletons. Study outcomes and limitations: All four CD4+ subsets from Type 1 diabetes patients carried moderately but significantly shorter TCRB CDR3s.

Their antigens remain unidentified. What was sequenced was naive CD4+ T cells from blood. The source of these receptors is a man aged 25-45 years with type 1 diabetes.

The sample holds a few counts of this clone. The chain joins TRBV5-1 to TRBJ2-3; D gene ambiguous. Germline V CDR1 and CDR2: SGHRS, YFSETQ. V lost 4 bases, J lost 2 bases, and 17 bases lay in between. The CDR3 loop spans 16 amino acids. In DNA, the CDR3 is TGCGCCAGCAGCGCCAACAGTGGGCTGCTCACAGATACGCAGTATTTT. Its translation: CASSANSGLLTDTQYF. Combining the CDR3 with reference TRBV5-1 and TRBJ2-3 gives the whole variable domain KAGVTQTPRYLIKTRGQQVTLSCSPISGHRSVSWYQQTPGQGLQFLFEYFSETQRNKGNFPGRFSGRQFSNSRSEMNVSTLELGDSALYLCASSANSGLLTDTQYFGPGTRLTVL.

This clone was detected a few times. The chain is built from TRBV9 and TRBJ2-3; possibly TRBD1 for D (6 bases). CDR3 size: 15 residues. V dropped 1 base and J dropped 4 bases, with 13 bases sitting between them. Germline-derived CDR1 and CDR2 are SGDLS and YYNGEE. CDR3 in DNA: TGTGCCAGCAGCGTAACAGGGATCCTCTCAGATACGCAGTATTTT. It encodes CASSVTGILSDTQYF. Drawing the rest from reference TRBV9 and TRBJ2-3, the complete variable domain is DSGVTQTPKHLITATGQRVTLRCSPRSGDLSVYWYQQSLDQGLQFLIQYYNGEERAKGNILERFSAQQFPDLHSELNLSSLELGDSALYFCASSVTGILSDTQYFGPGTRLTVL.

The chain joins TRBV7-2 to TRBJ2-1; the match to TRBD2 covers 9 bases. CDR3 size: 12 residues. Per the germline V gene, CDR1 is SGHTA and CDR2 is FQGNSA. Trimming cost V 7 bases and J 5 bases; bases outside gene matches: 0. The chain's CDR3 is CASTSGNNEQFF. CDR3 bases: TGTGCCAGCACTAGCGGGAACAATGAGCAGTTCTTC.

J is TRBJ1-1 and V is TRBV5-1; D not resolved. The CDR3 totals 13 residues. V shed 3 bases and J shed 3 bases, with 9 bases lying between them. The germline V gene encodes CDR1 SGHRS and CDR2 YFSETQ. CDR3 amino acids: CASSSRRDTEAFF. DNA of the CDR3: TGCGCCAGCAGCTCGCGGCGAGACACTGAAGCTTTCTTT. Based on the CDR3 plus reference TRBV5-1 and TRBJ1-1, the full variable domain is KAGVTQTPRYLIKTRGQQVTLSCSPISGHRSVSWYQQTPGQGLQFLFEYFSETQRNKGNFPGRFSGRQFSNSRSEMNVSTLELGDSALYLCASSSRRDTEAFFGQGTRLTVV.

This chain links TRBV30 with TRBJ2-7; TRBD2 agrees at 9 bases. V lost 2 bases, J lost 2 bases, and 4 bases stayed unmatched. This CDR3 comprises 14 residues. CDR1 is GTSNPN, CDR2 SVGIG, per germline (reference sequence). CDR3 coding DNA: TGTGCCTGGAGTAGGCTAGCGGGACCCTACGAGCAGTACTTC. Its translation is CAWSRLAGPYEQYF.

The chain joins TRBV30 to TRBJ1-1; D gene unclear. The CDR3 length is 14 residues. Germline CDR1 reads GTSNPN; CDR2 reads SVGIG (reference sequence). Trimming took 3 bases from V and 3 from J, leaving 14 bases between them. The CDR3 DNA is TGTGCCTGGAGACGACCCTTGGCGTACACTGAAGCTTTCTTT. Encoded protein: CAWRRPLAYTEAFF.

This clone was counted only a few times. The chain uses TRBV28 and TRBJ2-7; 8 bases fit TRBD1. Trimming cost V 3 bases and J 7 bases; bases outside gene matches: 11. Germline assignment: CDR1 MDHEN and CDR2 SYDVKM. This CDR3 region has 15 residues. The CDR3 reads CASSFGGQGAPEQYF. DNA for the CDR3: TGTGCCAGCAGTTTTGGCGGACAGGGTGCCCCGGAGCAGTACTTC.

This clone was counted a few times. The CDR3 DNA follows: TGCAGCGTAGAACGGGTAGATACGCAGTATTTT. Its translation is CSVERVDTQYF. The chain recombines TRBV29-1 with TRBJ2-3; the D is unclear. V gave up 6 bases and J gave up 5 bases, with 9 bases separating them. Germline CDR1 and CDR2: SQVTM and ANQGSEA. The CDR3 runs 11 residues.

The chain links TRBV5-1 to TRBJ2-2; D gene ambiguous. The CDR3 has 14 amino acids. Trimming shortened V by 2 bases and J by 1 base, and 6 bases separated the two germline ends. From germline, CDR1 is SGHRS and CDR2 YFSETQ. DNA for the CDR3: TGCGCCAGCAGCTTTGAGGAGAACACCGGGGAGCTGTTTTTT. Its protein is CASSFEENTGELFF.

Here the CDR3 DNA reads TGTGCCTGGACGGACAGTCCCGCCAACAATGAGCAGTTCTTC. Protein product: CAWTDSPANNEQFF. V is TRBV30 and J is TRBJ2-1; possible D gene TRBD1, 6 bases. With 4 bases removed from V and 5 bases from J, the gap between germline ends came to 15 bases. In germline, CDR1 is GTSNPN, CDR2 SVGIG (reference sequence). The CDR3 is 14 amino acids.

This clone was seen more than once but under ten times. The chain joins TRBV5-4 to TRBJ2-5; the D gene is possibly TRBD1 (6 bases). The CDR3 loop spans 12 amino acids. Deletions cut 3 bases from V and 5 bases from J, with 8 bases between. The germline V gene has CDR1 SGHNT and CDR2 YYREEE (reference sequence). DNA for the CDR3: TGTGCCAGCAGCTCCACAGGGGAGACCCAGTACTTC. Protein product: CASSSTGETQYF.

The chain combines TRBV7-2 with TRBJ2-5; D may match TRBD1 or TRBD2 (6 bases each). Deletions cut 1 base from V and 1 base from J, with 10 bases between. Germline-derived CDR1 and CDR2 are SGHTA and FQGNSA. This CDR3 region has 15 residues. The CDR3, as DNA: TGTGCCAGCAGCTTAGTGGGGGGCTCCCAAGAGACCCAGTACTTC. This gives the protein CASSLVGGSQETQYF.

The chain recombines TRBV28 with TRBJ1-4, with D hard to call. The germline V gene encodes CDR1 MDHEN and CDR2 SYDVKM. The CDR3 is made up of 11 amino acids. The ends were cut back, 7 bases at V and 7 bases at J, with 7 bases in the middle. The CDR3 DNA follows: TGTGCCAGCAAAAACCGTGAAAAACTGTTTTTT. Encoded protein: CASKNREKLFF.

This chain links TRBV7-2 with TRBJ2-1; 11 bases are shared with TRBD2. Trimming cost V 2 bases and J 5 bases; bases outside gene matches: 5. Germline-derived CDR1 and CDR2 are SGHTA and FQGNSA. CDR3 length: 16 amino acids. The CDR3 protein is CASSLTRLAGNNEQFF. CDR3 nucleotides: TGTGCCAGCAGCTTAACCCGACTAGCGGGAAACAATGAGCAGTTCTTC.

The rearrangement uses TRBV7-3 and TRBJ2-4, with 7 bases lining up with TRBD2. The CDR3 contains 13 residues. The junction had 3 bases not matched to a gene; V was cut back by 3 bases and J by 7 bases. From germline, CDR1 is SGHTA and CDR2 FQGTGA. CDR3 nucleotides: TGTGCCAGCAGCTTCGCGGGAGCGAACATTCAGTACTTC. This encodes CASSFAGANIQYF.

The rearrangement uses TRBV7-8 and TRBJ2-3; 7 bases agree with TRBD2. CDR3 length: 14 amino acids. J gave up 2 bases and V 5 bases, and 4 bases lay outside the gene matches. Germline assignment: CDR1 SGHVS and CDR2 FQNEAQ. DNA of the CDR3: TGTGCCAGCAGCCGGGAGGTTCCCACAGATACGCAGTATTTT. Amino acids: CASSREVPTDTQYF. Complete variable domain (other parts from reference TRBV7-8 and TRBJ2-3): GAGVSQSPRYKVAKRGQDVALRCDPISGHVSLFWYQQALGQGPEFLTYFQNEAQLDKSGLPSDRFFAERPEGSVSTLKIQRTQQEDSAVYLCASSREVPTDTQYFGPGTRLTVL.

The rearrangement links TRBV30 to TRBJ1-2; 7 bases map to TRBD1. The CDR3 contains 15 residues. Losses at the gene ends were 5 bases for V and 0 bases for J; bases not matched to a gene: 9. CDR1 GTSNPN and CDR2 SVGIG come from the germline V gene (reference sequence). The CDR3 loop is CAWDRAPTANYGYTF. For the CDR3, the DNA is TGTGCCTGGGACAGGGCCCCTACAGCTAACTATGGCTACACCTTC. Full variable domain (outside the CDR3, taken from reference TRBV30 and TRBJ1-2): SQTIHQWPATLVQPVGSPLSLECTVEGTSNPNLYWYRQAAGRGLQLLFYSVGIGQISSEVPQNLSASRPQDRQFILSSKKLLLSDSGFYLCAWDRAPTANYGYTFGSGTRLTVV.